This T cell receptor (beta chain) was sequenced in a study of breast tumors, draining lymph nodes, adjacent tissues. Study-wide results and caveats: Luminal-like breast cancer showed significantly higher tumor–nontumor repertoire similarity than basal-like.

Germline CDR1 is SNHLY and CDR2 is FYNNEI. V gave up 4 bases and J gave up 1 base; unmatched junction bases: 5. This CDR3 is built from 16 residues. This clonotype was recorded many times. Its antigen is unknown. Axillary draining lymph nodes of breast cancer patients supplied the node samples. TCRdb called the multiplex PCR reads again in MiXCR, with one record for every CDR3 protein. The sample includes some 140,000 distinct CDR3 sequences, 21% of them seen just once. The sequenced sample consisted of axillary lymph node tissue. The chain couples TRBV2 to TRBJ1-3; 9 nucleotides align to TRBD1. This receptor was identified in a female donor with breast cancer. Some clones in this sample may be carry-over from other donors' samples. Written as DNA, the CDR3 is TGTGCCAGCAGTGCGGACAGGGGACGATCTGGAAACACCATATATTTT. It codes for CASSADRGRSGNTIYF.